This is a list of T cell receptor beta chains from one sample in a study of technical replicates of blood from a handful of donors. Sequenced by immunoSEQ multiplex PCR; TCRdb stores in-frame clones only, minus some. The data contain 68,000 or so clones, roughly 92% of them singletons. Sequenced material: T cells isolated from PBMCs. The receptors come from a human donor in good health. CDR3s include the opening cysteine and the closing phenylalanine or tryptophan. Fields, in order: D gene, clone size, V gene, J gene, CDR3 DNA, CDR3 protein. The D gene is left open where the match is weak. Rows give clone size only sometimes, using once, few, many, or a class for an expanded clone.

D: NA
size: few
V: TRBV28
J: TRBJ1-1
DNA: TGTGCCAGCAGTTTAGGGCAAATGAACACTGAAGCTTTCTTT
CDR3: CASSLGQMNTEAFF

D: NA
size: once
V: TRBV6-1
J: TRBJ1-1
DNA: TGTGCCAGCAGAGCACCAACTGAAGCTTTCTTT
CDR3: CASRAPTEAFF

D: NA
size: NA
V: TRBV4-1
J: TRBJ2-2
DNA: TGCGCCAGCAGCCCCTTAGGAGGCACCGGGGAGCTGTTTTTT
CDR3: CASSPLGGTGELFF

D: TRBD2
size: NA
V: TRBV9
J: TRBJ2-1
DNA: TGTGCCAGCAGCGGCAGACTAGCGGGAGAAACCTACAATGAGCAGTTCTTC
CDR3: CASSGRLAGETYNEQFF

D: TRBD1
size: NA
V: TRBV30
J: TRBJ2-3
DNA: TGTGCCTGGAGTGAAGGAACAGGGGTACTAGATACGCAGTATTTT
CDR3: CAWSEGTGVLDTQYF

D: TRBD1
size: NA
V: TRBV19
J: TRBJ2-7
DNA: TGTGCCAGTAGTATAGATAGGACAGGGAAGTACTACGAGCAGTACTTC
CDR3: CASSIDRTGKYYEQYF

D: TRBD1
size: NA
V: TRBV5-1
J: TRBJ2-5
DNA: TGCGCCAGCAGCTTGCCGGGACAGTTTCAAGAGACCCAGTACTTC
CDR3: CASSLPGQFQETQYF

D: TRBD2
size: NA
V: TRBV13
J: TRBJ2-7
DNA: TGTGCCAGCACCAGACTAGCGGGCACCTACGAGCAGTACTTC
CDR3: CASTRLAGTYEQYF

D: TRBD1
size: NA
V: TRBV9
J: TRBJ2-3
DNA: TGTGCCAGCAGCGTAGGGCAGGGGGCAACAGATACGCAGTATTTT
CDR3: CASSVGQGATDTQYF

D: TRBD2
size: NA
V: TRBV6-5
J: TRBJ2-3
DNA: TGTGCCAGCAGTTATGCCCTAGCGGGTACAGATACGCAGTATTTT
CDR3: CASSYALAGTDTQYF

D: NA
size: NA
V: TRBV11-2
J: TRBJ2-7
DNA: TGTGCCAGCAGCACCACACCAACCTACGAGCAGTACTTC
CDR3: CASSTTPTYEQYF

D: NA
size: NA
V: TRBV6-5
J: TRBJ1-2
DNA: TGTGCCAGCAGTTACGCCAGGGACTATGGCTACACCTTC
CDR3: CASSYARDYGYTF

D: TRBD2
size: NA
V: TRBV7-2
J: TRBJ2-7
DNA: TGTGCCAGCAGCTTAGGCGGGAGTCTATACGAGCAGTACTTC
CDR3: CASSLGGSLYEQYF

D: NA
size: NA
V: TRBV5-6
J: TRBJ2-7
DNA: TGTGCCAGCAGCCCCGGGAGCTCCTACGAGCAGTACTTC
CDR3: CASSPGSSYEQYF

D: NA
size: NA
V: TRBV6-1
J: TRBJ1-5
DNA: TGTGCCAGCAGTTCAGGAAGGAATCAGCCCCAGCATTTT
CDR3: CASSSGRNQPQHF

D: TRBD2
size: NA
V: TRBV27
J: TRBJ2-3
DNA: TGTGCCAGCACCCTCGGGCGTCCGACTAGCGGCACAGATACGCAGTATTTT
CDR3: CASTLGRPTSGTDTQYF

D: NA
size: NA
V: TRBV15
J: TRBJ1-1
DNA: TGTGCCACCAGCAGAGATATGGCGAACACTGAAGCTTTCTTT
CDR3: CATSRDMANTEAFF

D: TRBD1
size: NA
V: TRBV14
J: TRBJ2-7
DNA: TGTGCCAGCAGCCAAGATCCCAGGGGGTCCTACGAGCAGTACTTC
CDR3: CASSQDPRGSYEQYF

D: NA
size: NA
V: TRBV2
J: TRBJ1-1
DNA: TGTGCCAGCAGTGAAACTTTATATACTGAAGCTTTCTTT
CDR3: CASSETLYTEAFF

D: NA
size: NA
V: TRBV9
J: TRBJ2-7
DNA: TGTGCCAGCAGCGTGGGGGGGCTTAGCGACGAGCAGTACTTC
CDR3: CASSVGGLSDEQYF